These 15 T cell receptor beta chains share one sample of origin, sequenced in a study of cytomegalovirus exposure and HLA in healthy donors. In the PCR, 60 Vbeta and 13 Jbeta primers were used. The method was immunoSEQ multiplex PCR; TCRdb's version includes in-frame clones alone and lacks a portion of them. In the table there are about 150,000 clones, 65% to 85% of which are singletons. Sequenced: PBMCs. The receptors here all came from a man aged 18 to 30 in good health and CMV-seronegative.

The V gene is TRBV28, the J gene TRBJ2-3, with 11 nucleotides matching TRBD2. The length of the CDR3 is 18 residues. J gave up 2 bases and V 2 bases, and 9 bases lay outside the gene matches. Germline CDR1 and CDR2: MDHEN and SYDVKM. The CDR3 DNA follows: TGTGCCAGCAGTTTACGACGAACTAGCGGGGGCTTCACAGATACGCAGTATTTT. It yields the protein CASSLRRTSGGFTDTQYF.

Points on this clone: The junction differs from germline at one of its ends, possibly a read error. CDR3 residues: CASSPGGNGANGLTF. The CDR3 DNA reads TGTGCCAGCAGCCCCGGGGGGAACGGGGCCAACGGCCTGACTTTC. The rearrangement links TRBV7-3 to TRBJ2-6; 7 bases line up with TRBD2. CDR3 size: 15 residues. Germline V gene lookup returns CDR1 SGHTA and CDR2 FQGTGA.

This clone has just a few counts. The rearrangement links TRBV18 to TRBJ1-1; D gene uncertain. Deletions cut 2 bases from V and 7 bases from J, with 11 bases between. The CDR3 covers 13 residues. CDR1 is KGHSH, CDR2 LQKENI, per germline. The CDR3 loop reads CASSPTLTGEAFF. The CDR3 coding sequence is TGTGCCAGCTCACCAACCTTAACGGGTGAAGCTTTCTTT.

The chain is built from TRBV2 and TRBJ2-2, with D unresolved. Germline assignment: CDR1 SNHLY and CDR2 FYNNEI. V shed 7 bases and J shed 6 bases, with 12 bases lying between them. The length of the CDR3 is 13 residues. The CDR3 reads CASTPERSGELFF. CDR3 coding DNA: TGTGCCAGCACCCCCGAACGGTCCGGGGAGCTGTTTTTT.

The rearrangement uses TRBV7-8 and TRBJ2-1, with 8 bases that match TRBD2. CDR3 length: 15 amino acids. Germline CDR1 and CDR2: SGHVS and FQNEAQ. The V gene end was trimmed by 5 bases and the J gene end by 10 bases; junction bases not matched to a gene: 13. CDR3 sequence (DNA): TGTGCCAGCAGCCAAGGAGGCGGGGGGACAAGAGAGCAGTTCTTC. Amino acid sequence: CASSQGGGGTREQFF.

The chain is built from TRBV18 and TRBJ2-2; D is perhaps TRBD1 (5 bases). Looked up from germline, CDR1 is KGHSH and CDR2 is LQKENI. V lost 0 bases to trimming and J lost 4 bases, with 9 bases between them. There are 15 residues in the CDR3. CDR3 loop: CASSPPGLGTGELFF. CDR3 nucleotides: TGTGCCAGCTCACCACCGGGGCTAGGCACCGGGGAGCTGTTTTTT.

The J gene is TRBJ2-7, the V gene TRBV28; 7 positions match TRBD1. The junction had 9 bases not matched to a gene; V was cut back by 5 bases and J by 2 bases. The CDR3 totals 15 residues. Per germline, CDR1 MDHEN and CDR2 SYDVKM. The CDR3 region is CASSQGGQTTYEQYV. The CDR3 DNA is TGTGCCAGCAGTCAAGGGGGACAGACCACCTACGAGCAGTACGTC.

The chain recombines TRBV2 with TRBJ2-6; possibly TRBD1 for D (5 bases). CDR1 SNHLY and CDR2 FYNNEI come from the germline V gene. Deletions cut 3 bases from V and 3 bases from J, with 9 bases between. This CDR3 spans 15 amino acids. This CDR3 reads CASSDAGFGANVLTF. The CDR3 coding sequence is TGTGCCAGCAGTGACGCAGGGTTTGGGGCCAACGTCCTGACTTTC.

V and J are TRBV19 and TRBJ2-5, with TRBD1 as a possible D gene (7 bases). This CDR3 is built from 16 residues. V shed 4 bases and J shed 1 base, with 16 bases lying between them. Germline CDR1 is LNHDA and CDR2 is SQIVND (reference sequence). The DNA of the CDR3 is TGTGCCAGTAGTACCCAATCTCAGGGGGGCCAAGAGACCCAGTACTTC. Translation: CASSTQSQGGQETQYF.

This chain connects TRBV6-5 to TRBJ1-1, with D hard to call. The germline V and J ends were trimmed by 0 bases and 2 bases, with 13 bases remaining between them. This CDR3 comprises 16 residues. CDR1 is MNHEY, CDR2 SVGAGI, per germline. DNA for the CDR3: TGTGCCAGCAGTTACTCCGGACTGCGCGGAAACACTGAAGCTTTCTTT. Residues: CASSYSGLRGNTEAFF.

V and J are TRBV4-1 and TRBJ1-2; D perhaps matches TRBD1 (5 bases). V gave up 4 bases and J gave up 3 bases, with 18 bases separating them. The CDR3 consists of 16 residues. Looked up from germline, CDR1 is MGHRA and CDR2 is YSYEKL. The CDR3 reads CASSPRGLTAYYGYTF. The CDR3 nucleotides are TGCGCCAGCAGCCCCCGAGGCCTGACAGCTTACTATGGCTACACCTTC.

V and J are TRBV9 and TRBJ1-2; D call uncertain. Germline CDR1 SGDLS, CDR2 YYNGEE. V was clipped by 0 bases and J by 8 bases, with 14 bases between them. The CDR3 runs to 14 residues. The CDR3 DNA reads as TGTGCCAGCAGCGTAGCTGGTACATTACCGGGCTACACCTTC. Translation: CASSVAGTLPGYTF.

V is TRBV6-5 and J is TRBJ2-3; 11 positions agree with TRBD1. The trim removed 6 bases at V and 5 bases at J, leaving 7 bases unmatched. This CDR3 has 15 residues. Per the germline V gene, CDR1 is MNHEY and CDR2 is SVGAGI. The CDR3 DNA is TGTGCCAGCAGACTGGACAGGGGGCTTCGAGATACGCAGTATTTT. It encodes CASRLDRGLRDTQYF.

The chain has TRBV5-5 and TRBJ2-5; 9 bases map to TRBD1. Germline V CDR1 and CDR2: SGHKS, YYEKEE (reference sequence). Trimming took 2 bases from V and 5 from J; bases not matched to a gene: 7. This CDR3 contains 15 residues. Written as DNA, the CDR3 is TGTGCCAGCAGCTTTACAGGGGGCTCTGTGGAGACCCAGTACTTC. Protein: CASSFTGGSVETQYF.

CDR3 loop: CASSPTGGSYEQYV. CDR3 in DNA: TGCGCCAGCAGTCCCACAGGCGGTTCCTACGAGCAGTACGTC. This chain connects TRBV5-1 to TRBJ2-7; D perhaps matches TRBD1 (5 bases). The ends were cut back, 5 bases at V and 1 base at J, with 13 bases in the middle. The CDR3 contains 14 residues. From germline, CDR1 is SGHRS and CDR2 YFSETQ.